These T cell receptor beta chains were read from a single sample in a study of T-cell memory formation after mild COVID-19. TCRdb re-called the 5' RACE reads through MiXCR, storing one row per CDR3 protein. The repertoire holds 500,000 to 650,000 distinct CDR3 sequences, with less than 25% as singletons. Sequences were obtained from PBMCs or a T cell subset sorted from them (not recorded which). These receptors all come from an adult woman who had mild COVID-19 (a few samples of this study predate the infection). Cell type and time point are not known. Both conserved end residues are part of each CDR3. A D gene is named only where the DNA matches it firmly. Not all rows give a size; the values are once, few, many and, for expanded clones, a class.

d_gene: TRBD1
j_gene: TRBJ1-5
abundance: .
v_gene: TRBV30
CDR3nt: TGTGCCTGGGGTGTAGGGGGCGTGGGATCCCAGCATTTT
CDR3aa: CAWGVGGVGSQHF

d_gene: .
j_gene: TRBJ2-3
abundance: .
v_gene: TRBV29-1
CDR3nt: TGCAGCGTTGAAGTTGGCCCAGATACGCAGTATTTT
CDR3aa: CSVEVGPDTQYF

d_gene: TRBD1
j_gene: TRBJ1-1
abundance: few
v_gene: TRBV15
CDR3nt: TGTGCCACCAGTTCAGGACAGGCCCGGGAAGCTTTCTTT
CDR3aa: CATSSGQAREAFF

d_gene: .
j_gene: TRBJ2-7
abundance: .
v_gene: TRBV3-1
CDR3nt: TGTGCCAGCAGCCAAGCGGCGGATCCCATCTACGAGCAGTACTTC
CDR3aa: CASSQAADPIYEQYF

d_gene: TRBD1
j_gene: TRBJ2-7
abundance: many
v_gene: TRBV20-1
CDR3nt: TGCAGTGCTGGCTCCGGGACAGGGGAGTACGAGCAGTACTTC
CDR3aa: CSAGSGTGEYEQYF

d_gene: .
j_gene: TRBJ2-3
abundance: many
v_gene: TRBV12-3/TRBV12-4
CDR3nt: TGTGCCAGCAGTTTACGTATGGGCACAGATACGCAGTATTTT
CDR3aa: CASSLRMGTDTQYF

d_gene: .
j_gene: TRBJ2-1
abundance: few
v_gene: TRBV7-3
CDR3nt: TGTGCCAGCAGCTTCGGGCCTTGGAGTAGAAATGAGCAGTTCTTC
CDR3aa: CASSFGPWSRNEQFF

d_gene: .
j_gene: TRBJ1-3
abundance: few
v_gene: TRBV12-3/TRBV12-4
CDR3nt: TGTGCCAGCAGTTTCACCGTATCCTCTGGAAACACCATATATTTT
CDR3aa: CASSFTVSSGNTIYF

d_gene: TRBD1
j_gene: TRBJ1-1
abundance: .
v_gene: TRBV10-3
CDR3nt: TGTGCCATCAGTGCCCTCCGAGGGACAGAGAACACTGAAGCTTTCTTT
CDR3aa: CAISALRGTENTEAFF

d_gene: TRBD2
j_gene: TRBJ2-1
abundance: many
v_gene: TRBV7-3
CDR3nt: TGTGCCAGCAGCTTAGGGGTTAGGGAGGGCAATGAGCAGTTCTTC
CDR3aa: CASSLGVREGNEQFF

d_gene: .
j_gene: TRBJ1-1
abundance: few
v_gene: TRBV21-1
CDR3nt: TGTGCCAGCAGCACCGGAGAACAGGAGTCGGTGAACACTGAAGCTTTCTTT
CDR3aa: CASSTGEQESVNTEAFF

d_gene: TRBD2
j_gene: TRBJ2-3
abundance: few
v_gene: TRBV12-3/TRBV12-4
CDR3nt: TGTGCCAGCGTAGGACTAGTAGATACGCAGTATTTT
CDR3aa: CASVGLVDTQYF

d_gene: .
j_gene: TRBJ2-1
abundance: .
v_gene: TRBV15
CDR3nt: TGTGCCACCAGCAGAGATAAAGGGGTCAATGAGCAGTTCTTC
CDR3aa: CATSRDKGVNEQFF

d_gene: .
j_gene: TRBJ1-4
abundance: .
v_gene: TRBV20-1
CDR3nt: TGCAGTGCTAGGAAGGGCCGGGGAGGGGAAAAACTGTTTTTT
CDR3aa: CSARKGRGGEKLFF

d_gene: .
j_gene: TRBJ2-4
abundance: .
v_gene: TRBV5-5
CDR3nt: TGTGCCAGCAGCCCGACCTCCCCCGCGGCGGAGTTAGCCAAAAACATTCAGTACTTC
CDR3aa: CASSPTSPAAELAKNIQYF

d_gene: TRBD2
j_gene: TRBJ2-1
abundance: .
v_gene: TRBV20-1
CDR3nt: TGCAGTGCTCCTCCTTGGACTAGCGAGTACTACAATGAGCAGTTCTTC
CDR3aa: CSAPPWTSEYYNEQFF

d_gene: .
j_gene: TRBJ2-3
abundance: .
v_gene: TRBV30
CDR3nt: TGTGCCTGGTCGATCGGCACAGATACGCAGTATTTT
CDR3aa: CAWSIGTDTQYF